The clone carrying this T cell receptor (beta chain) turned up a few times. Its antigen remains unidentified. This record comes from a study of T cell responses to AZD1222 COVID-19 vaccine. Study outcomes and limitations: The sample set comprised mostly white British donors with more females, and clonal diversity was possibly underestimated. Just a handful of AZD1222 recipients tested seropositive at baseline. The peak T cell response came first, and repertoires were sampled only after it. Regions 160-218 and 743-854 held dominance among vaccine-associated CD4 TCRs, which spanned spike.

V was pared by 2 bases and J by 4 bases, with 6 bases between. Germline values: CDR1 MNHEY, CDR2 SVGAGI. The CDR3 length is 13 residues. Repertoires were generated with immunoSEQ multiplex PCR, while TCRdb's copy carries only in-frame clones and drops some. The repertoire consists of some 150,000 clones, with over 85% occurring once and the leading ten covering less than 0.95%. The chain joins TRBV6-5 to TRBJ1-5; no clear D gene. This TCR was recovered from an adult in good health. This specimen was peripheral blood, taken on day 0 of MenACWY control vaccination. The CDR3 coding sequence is TGTGCCAGCAGTTACAGTACAAATCAGCCCCAGCATTTT. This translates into CASSYSTNQPQHF.